The rows below give T cell receptor beta chains drawn from one sample of a study of early stage breast cancer tumors. TCRdb keeps only in-frame clones here, not all; method: immunoSEQ multiplex PCR. The repertoire holds approximately 52,000 clones, with roughly four fifths as singletons. Sequenced material: blood. The receptors come from a person in their fifties with breast cancer. The CDR3 runs from the conserved cysteine through the conserved F or W. A D gene is named only where the DNA matches it firmly. A row's size may be missing; if present it is once, few, many or a size class.

clone size	J gene	D gene	V gene	CDR3 length	CDR3 DNA	CDR3 protein
NA	TRBJ2-7	TRBD2	TRBV4-3	16	TGCGCCAGCAGCCAAGATTCTAGCGGGAGCTCCTACGAGCAGTACTTC	CASSQDSSGSSYEQYF
NA	TRBJ2-3	NA	TRBV10-3	13	TGTGCCATCAGTGAGTCGATGCCAGGCTCGCAGTATTTT	CAISESMPGSQYF
NA	TRBJ2-2	TRBD2	TRBV14	18	TGTGCCAGCAGCCAAGACAGAGGCCTAGCGGGTAACACCGGGGAGCTGTTTTTT	CASSQDRGLAGNTGELFF
NA	TRBJ2-1	TRBD2	TRBV7-9	16	TGTGCCAGCAGTATTATAGCGGGACGCCCGAACAATGAGCAGTTCTTC	CASSIIAGRPNNEQFF
few	TRBJ2-7	NA	TRBV7-7	14	TGTGCTAGCAGCTTAGACTCCAGCTCCTACGAGCAGTACTTC	CASSLDSSSYEQYF
NA	TRBJ1-5	NA	TRBV6-4	13	TGTGCCAGCAGATACAGGGTCGATCAGCCCCAGCATTTT	CASRYRVDQPQHF
NA	TRBJ2-2	NA	TRBV6-5	13	TGTGCCAGCAGTTACCCGTTCACCGGGGAGCTGTTTTTT	CASSYPFTGELFF
NA	TRBJ2-7	NA	TRBV7-6	13	TGTGCCAGCAGCTGGGAGAACTCCTACGAGCAGTACTTC	CASSWENSYEQYF
NA	TRBJ2-5	NA	TRBV7-2	12	TGTGCCAGCAGCAGAGCCCCTGAGACCCAGTACTTC	CASSRAPETQYF
NA	TRBJ2-7	NA	TRBV18	16	TGTGCCAGCTCACCCGCCGTCCAGGGAGGTGCGGGGGAGCAGTACTTC	CASSPAVQGGAGEQYF
NA	TRBJ1-3	NA	TRBV18	15	TGTGCCAGCTCCCCAGGAGGGCTAACTGGAAACACCATATATTTT	CASSPGGLTGNTIYF
NA	TRBJ1-3	NA	TRBV4-1	15	TGCGCCAGCAGCCAAACAGGGCTATCTGGAAACACCATATATTTT	CASSQTGLSGNTIYF